A single T cell receptor beta chain is shown here with its context. Its matching antigen is unknown. This record comes from a study of T cell responses to AZD1222 COVID-19 vaccine. The CDR3 length is 20 residues. J lost 0 bases, V lost 0 bases, and 13 bases had no gene match. Germline loops: CDR1 MNHEY, CDR2 SVGEGT. Libraries were prepared by immunoSEQ multiplex PCR; TCRdb keeps only in-frame clonotypes and omits some of them. The profile shows 150,000 to 200,000 clones, roughly 90% of them singletons. Study conclusions and caveats: Donors were mostly white British, more females; clonal diversity possibly underestimated. The CD4 TCRs associated with vaccination extended across spike and predominated at 160-218 and 743-854. At baseline, just six or seven AZD1222 recipients tested seropositive.

The receptor was isolated from an adult who received the AZD1222 COVID-19 vaccine. The V gene is TRBV6-2 or TRBV6-3, the J gene TRBJ1-5, with 8 bases that match TRBD1. The source material was peripheral blood, sampled 28 days after the second AZD1222 dose. CDR3 residues: CASSYSRAGGPNYSNQPQHF. CDR3 coding DNA: TGTGCCAGCAGTTACTCACGGGCAGGGGGCCCCAATTATAGCAATCAGCCCCAGCATTTT.